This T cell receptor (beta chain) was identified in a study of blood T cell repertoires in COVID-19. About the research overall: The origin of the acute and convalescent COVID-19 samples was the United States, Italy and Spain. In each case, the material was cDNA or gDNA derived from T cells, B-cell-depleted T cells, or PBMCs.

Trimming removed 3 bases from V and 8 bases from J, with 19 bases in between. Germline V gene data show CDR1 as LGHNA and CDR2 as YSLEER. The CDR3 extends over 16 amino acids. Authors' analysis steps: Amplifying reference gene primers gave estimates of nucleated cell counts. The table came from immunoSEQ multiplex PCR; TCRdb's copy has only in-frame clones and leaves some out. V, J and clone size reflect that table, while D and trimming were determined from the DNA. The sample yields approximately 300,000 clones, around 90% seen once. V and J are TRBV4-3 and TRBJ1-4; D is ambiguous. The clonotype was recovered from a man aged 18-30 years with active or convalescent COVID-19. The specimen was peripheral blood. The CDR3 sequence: CASSQEPLNPYEKLFF. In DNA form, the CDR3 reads TGCGCCAGCAGCCAGGAGCCCCTGAACCCATACGAAAAACTGTTTTTT.